This TCR beta chain was sequenced for a study of T-cell reconstitution after alpha-beta-depleted transplantation in children. V gave up 2 bases and J gave up 0 bases; unmatched junction bases: 8. Germline V CDR1 and CDR2: MNHEY, SVGEGT. The CDR3 has 18 residues. Researchers prepared the TCRbeta library using unique molecular identifiers, the study reports. TCRdb reanalysed the PCR reads using MiXCR and keeps one entry per CDR3 protein. The sample includes 330,000 or so distinct CDR3 sequences, around 7.3% of them seen just once. Study conclusions and caveats: Expanded graft clones, several hundred of them, were reportedly the source of alpha-beta T cells about two months after transplant. Some patients owed their high day-60 TCRbeta diversity to surviving recipient T cells and thymic progenitors. T-cell counts and diversity were attributed mostly to newly produced T cells one year after transplant.

This clonotype was observed a few times. Its antigen is still unknown. The specimen comprised peripheral blood, sampled 360 days after TCRalphabeta/CD19-depleted stem cell transplant. This clonotype originated in a female patient younger than 10 who had a stem cell transplant for Fanconi anemia, so the T cells may come from the graft donor. The V call is TRBV6-2 or TRBV6-3, the J call TRBJ1-3; the match to TRBD1 covers 9 bases. Here the CDR3 reads CASSYPTGTGISGNTIYF. CDR3 nucleotides: TGTGCCAGCAGTTACCCAACCGGGACAGGGATCTCTGGAAACACCATATATTTT.